This T cell receptor beta chain was profiled in a study of T cell responses to AZD1222 COVID-19 vaccine (dated by TCRdb to the early 2020s). As for the study more broadly: AZD1222 recipients with second doses at about 4 weeks or about 12 weeks were pooled, because spike-specific TCR depth and breadth did not differ between schedules. TCR sequencing was performed for approximately 240 trial participants, of whom roughly 200 were given two doses of AZD1222 and around 25 were given two doses of MenACWY control vaccine. Trial participants were enrolled by age into subgroups of 18-55, 56-69 and 70-plus years, and roughly 150, 30 and 60 TCR-sequenced participants, respectively, were included in these subgroups.

The CDR3 regions of human TCRbeta chains were analyzed by immunosequencing. The paper's data handling went like this. TCRs in the repertoires were matched against a reference library of SARS-CoV-2-specific TCRs that had been generated with the MIRA antigen-specificity platform. Breadth was defined as the fraction of unique TCRs that were SARS-CoV-2-associated, and depth was defined as the fraction of total T cells that were SARS-CoV-2-associated. Using the MIRA data, every spike-specific TCR was mapped to the spike region that the TCR reacted to and assigned to either a CD4 or a CD8 class. Log10-transformed breadth and depth values were compared by one-way ANOVA with Sidak's multiple comparisons tests. TCRdb limited this immuneACCESS table to in-frame rearrangements with V and J called. A share of clones is missing; checked studies link under half to unresolved V genes, and the rest is unexplained. V, J and clone size derive from that table, while D and trimming were established from the DNA sequence. The sample table shows about 140,000 clones, and around nine tenths are seen once. 1.7% of the sample goes to the ten largest clones.

This clone was counted between two and nine times. Its antigen is still unknown. One base away there is no much larger clone; base qualities are not given. CDR1 and CDR2 (LNHNV, YYDKDF) derive from the germline V gene (reference sequence). A distance of 11 bases separates the germline ends of V and J, which lose 5 bases and 0 bases respectively. The CDR3 runs 15 amino acids, cysteine and phenylalanine included. Solely the CDR3 DNA is kept, with 45 bases framed from the first base. Overall study results and their limits: After two AZD1222 doses, both the breadth and the depth of spike-specific TCRs were significantly higher than at day 0 and than in MenACWY recipients. The vaccine-associated CD4 TCRs covered the entire spike protein, and the dominant responses fell in regions 160-218 and 743-854. Epitopes outside the regions mutated in the B.1.351 and B.1.1.7 variants were reportedly recognized by nearly half of the unique spike-specific TCRs. Because no day 14 peak-response samples were available, repertoires were characterized only after the peak T cell response. In the small 56-69-year group, the increase in depth fell short of significance, most likely because of low power. Conclusions about previously exposed vaccinees were limited because only six AZD1222 recipients were SARS-CoV-2 seropositive at baseline. Participants were mostly white British and included more females than males, and it was suggested by the authors that clonal diversity may have been underestimated.

In the paper's terms, the time point label means: baseline before first vaccination. Vaccinee samples came from UK trials COV001 and COV002, including a single-blind randomized controlled phase 2/3 trial of AZD1222 (ChAdOx1 nCoV-19) in healthy adults. Trial participant PBMC samples were collected at day 0 and day 28 after the second dose for TCRbeta chain sequencing. Specimen: peripheral blood, collected on day 0 of AZD1222 vaccination. This sequence originates from an adult in good health. The chain is made from TRBV15 and TRBJ2-1; the D gene is unclear. CDR3 loop: CATSGTALSYNEQFF. The DNA sequence is as follows: TGTGCCACCAGCGGAACAGCGCTCTCCTACAATGAGCAGTTCTTC.